The 10 T cell receptor beta chains below all came from one sample that was sequenced in a study of shared clonotypes between healthy human individuals. Here immunoSEQ multiplex PCR was the method, and the copy in TCRdb shows in-frame clones only, minus some. The table shows approximately 2.1 million clones, with over 85% occurring only once. Sequencing was carried out using naive CD4+ T cells from PBMCs. Specified subset: CD45RA+ positively selected. The receptors shown here come from a man between 18 and 35 years old in good health. Some clones in this sample may be carry-over from other donors' samples.

The chain recombines TRBV28 with TRBJ2-1; 8 nucleotides match TRBD2. The CDR3 has 14 residues. CDR1 and CDR2 from the germline V gene are MDHEN and SYDVKM. The junction had 10 bases not matched to a gene; V was cut back by 5 bases and J by 10 bases. The CDR3 DNA is TGTGCCAGCAGTCCCGCGGGGGGCCTCGGGGAGCAGTTCTTC. It specifies CASSPAGGLGEQFF.

The chain carries TRBV7-3 and TRBJ1-1; D not certain. The CDR3 totals 14 residues. V was trimmed by 6 bases and J by 1 base, leaving 12 bases between them. Germline V gene lookup returns CDR1 SGHTA and CDR2 FQGTGA. CDR3 protein: CASRLAPQNTEAFF. The DNA for the CDR3 is TGTGCCAGCAGGTTGGCTCCACAGAACACTGAAGCTTTCTTT.

The chain recombines TRBV5-4 with TRBJ2-7, with D tentatively TRBD1 or TRBD2 (5 bases each). Deletions cut 4 bases from V and 3 bases from J, with 20 bases between. Per germline, CDR1 SGHNT and CDR2 YYREEE (reference sequence). The CDR3 is 16 amino acids. The CDR3 DNA reads as TGTGCCAGCAGCACCGCTGGGGGTCGTCGCCTCTACGAGCAGTACTTC. Translated: CASSTAGGRRLYEQYF.

With respect to this clone: This same CDR3 is encoded by further DNA sequences in the sample. The genes are TRBV5-1 and TRBJ2-2, with 8 bases matching TRBD2. V lost 1 base to trimming and J lost 1 base; unmatched junction nucleotides: 3. The CDR3 length is 16 residues. The germline V gene encodes CDR1 SGHRS and CDR2 YFSETQ. CDR3: CASSLLAGGNTGELFF. CDR3 nucleotides: TGCGCCAGCAGCTTGTTGGCGGGAGGGAACACCGGGGAGCTGTTTTTT.

The genes are TRBV28 and TRBJ2-1, with D possibly called TRBD1 or TRBD2 (5 bases each). Germline-derived CDR1 and CDR2 are MDHEN and SYDVKM. V gave up 5 bases and J gave up 0 bases, with 11 bases separating them. CDR3 size: 15 residues. The CDR3 region is CASSPGTSSYNEQFF. CDR3 sequence (DNA): TGTGCCAGCAGTCCCGGGACGAGCTCCTACAATGAGCAGTTCTTC. The variable domain in full, completed from reference TRBV28 and TRBJ2-1, reads DVKVTQSSRYLVKRTGEKVFLECVQDMDHENMFWYRQDPGLGLRLIYFSYDVKMKEKGDIPEGYSVSREKKERFSLILESASTNQTSMYLCASSPGTSSYNEQFFGPGTRLTVL.

The chain joins TRBV18 to TRBJ1-2; D call uncertain. The CDR3 consists of 13 residues. Germline V gene sequence: CDR1 KGHSH, CDR2 LQKENI. The V end lost 2 bases, the J end lost 6 bases, and 10 bases lay between the germline ends. CDR3 DNA sequence: TGTGCCAGCTCACCATCGTCAAGGGATGGCTACACCTTC. Encoded protein: CASSPSSRDGYTF.

This rearrangement joins TRBV11-3 to TRBJ2-1, with 8 bases matching TRBD1. V lost 4 bases, J lost 4 bases, and 6 bases stayed unmatched. The CDR3 totals 15 residues. CDR1 and CDR2 (germline): SGHNT, YENEEA. CDR3 in DNA: TGTGCCAGCAGCTCCGCCGGGACAGGTTACAATGAGCAGTTCTTC. This translates into CASSSAGTGYNEQFF. Full variable domain (missing parts from reference TRBV11-3 and TRBJ2-1): EAGVVQSPRYKIIEKKQPVAFWCNPISGHNTLYWYLQNLGQGPELLIRYENEEAVDDSQLPKDRFSAERLKGVDSTLKIQPAELGDSAVYLCASSSAGTGYNEQFFGPGTRLTVL.

CDR3 in amino acids: CASRDHRGSSYNEQFF. In DNA, the CDR3 is TGTGCCAGCAGAGATCACAGGGGGTCATCCTACAATGAGCAGTTCTTC. The J gene is TRBJ2-1, the V gene TRBV27, with 8 positions matching TRBD1. Germline V gene data show CDR1 as MNHEY and CDR2 as SMNVEV (reference sequence). The CDR3 covers 16 residues. Unmatched junction bases numbered 8, after V lost 6 bases and J lost 1 base.

The V and J genes are TRBV7-3 and TRBJ2-3; possible D gene TRBD2, 5 bases. The germline V and J ends were trimmed by 6 bases and 3 bases, with 28 bases remaining between them. The CDR3 is 19 amino acids. CDR1 is SGHTA, CDR2 FQGTGA, per germline. CDR3: CASSIRSPPTTWRTDTQYF. CDR3 nucleotide sequence: TGTGCCAGCAGTATACGAAGCCCACCGACGACATGGAGGACAGATACGCAGTATTTT.

The CDR3 DNA sequence: TGTGCCAGCAGTTACTCGGGGGGTCAGCGCCAAGAGACCCAGTACTTC. Translated, it gives CASSYSGGQRQETQYF. This rearrangement joins TRBV6-6 to TRBJ2-5; weak D call: TRBD2 (6 bases). The CDR3 totals 16 residues. The germline V gene encodes CDR1 MNHNY and CDR2 SVGAGI (reference sequence). V dropped 0 bases and J dropped 1 base, with 12 bases sitting between them.